The next 19 T cell receptor beta chains were all read from a single sample in a study of T cells expressing NK-cell markers. From the 5' RACE reads, TCRdb lists one entry per CDR3 protein and no DNA. The sample table includes 500,000 to 700,000 distinct CDR3 sequences. Material for sequencing was blood T cells: a sorted CD56 or NKG2C T cell subset, CD4+ or CD8+ T cells, or bulk PBMC T cells (not recorded which). These receptors originate from a man younger than 30 in good health.

This chain joins TRBV20-1 and TRBJ2-1; the TCRdb call, TRBD1, lacks DNA for checking. CDR3 length: 15 amino acids. CDR1 is DFQATT and CDR2 is SNEGSKA in the germline V gene (reference sequence). The CDR3 loop is CSARSSDSWFNEQFF.

V is TRBV7-9 and J is TRBJ2-1; without DNA, the TCRdb call of TRBD2 cannot be checked. The CDR3 totals 14 residues. Germline CDR1 is SEHNR and CDR2 is FQNEAQ (reference sequence). CDR3 sequence reads: CASSSTGLAGEQFF.

The rearrangement links TRBV20-1 to TRBJ1-2; TCRdb's D gene call, TRBD1, goes unchecked for lack of DNA. Germline V gives CDR1 DFQATT, CDR2 SNEGSKA (reference sequence). This CDR3 spans 14 amino acids. The CDR3: CSARAGAGVDGYTF.

The chain has TRBV30 and TRBJ2-7. CDR3 length equals 14 residues. Germline V gene sequence: CDR1 GTSNPN, CDR2 SVGIG (reference sequence). This CDR3 reads CAWSHGPGTYEQYF.

CDR3 protein: CSSSGTSYYNEQFF. The rearrangement joins TRBV29-1 to TRBJ2-1; the D call from TCRdb, TRBD1, cannot be confirmed without DNA. Germline V gives CDR1 SQVTM, CDR2 ANQGSEA. CDR3 size: 14 residues.

The chain couples TRBV21-1 to TRBJ2-1; lacking DNA, the TRBD2 call made by TCRdb goes unchecked. TRBV21-1 is annotated as a pseudogene. The CDR3 consists of 17 residues. CDR3 amino acids: CASSTGLAGELNNEQFF.

The chain couples TRBV5-1 to TRBJ1-2; the TCRdb call, TRBD1, lacks DNA for checking. This CDR3 comprises 16 residues. Germline-derived CDR1 and CDR2 are SGHRS and YFSETQ. This CDR3 is CASSLAGTGVDYGYTF. Complete variable domain (other parts from reference TRBV5-1 and TRBJ1-2): KAGVTQTPRYLIKTRGQQVTLSCSPISGHRSVSWYQQTPGQGLQFLFEYFSETQRNKGNFPGRFSGRQFSNSRSEMNVSTLELGDSALYLCASSLAGTGVDYGYTFGSGTRLTVV.

V is TRBV5-1 and J is TRBJ2-1. The CDR3 sequence is 15 residues long. Germline V lookup: CDR1 SGHRS, CDR2 YFSETQ. The CDR3 loop is CASSLVDSSYNEQFF.

The chain is built from TRBV7-9 and TRBJ2-1. From germline, CDR1 is SEHNR and CDR2 FQNEAQ (reference sequence). This CDR3 contains 15 residues. The CDR3 loop reads CASSPAATLHNEQFF.

J is TRBJ1-2 and V is TRBV20-1; TCRdb designates TRBD1, a call that cannot be tested without DNA. CDR3 length equals 16 residues. The germline gives CDR1 DFQATT, CDR2 SNEGSKA (reference sequence). Here the CDR3 reads CSARMGGDRGGYGYTF.

This sequence joins TRBV20-1 and TRBJ2-5. CDR1 is DFQATT and CDR2 is SNEGSKA in the germline V gene (reference sequence). The CDR3 extends over 14 amino acids. The CDR3 is CSARGPTVQETQYF.

V gene TRBV6-5 combines with J gene TRBJ1-2. Germline CDR1 MNHEY, CDR2 SVGAGI. The CDR3 extends over 13 amino acids. CDR3 region: CASSYDGIYGYTF.

The CDR3 spells CAISEQQTNTGELFF. The chain employs TRBV10-3 and TRBJ2-2. The CDR3 is 15 residues long. Per germline, CDR1 ENHRY and CDR2 SYGVKD.

J is TRBJ2-2 and V is TRBV12-3 or TRBV12-4. This CDR3 has 13 residues. CDR3 residues: CASSPIDPGELFF.

The CDR3 sequence: CASSLAGRGTSGSNTGELFF. The chain joins TRBV7-8 to TRBJ2-2; no DNA is available, so the TRBD2 call from TCRdb remains unchecked. The length of the CDR3 is 20 residues. Germline V lookup: CDR1 SGHVS, CDR2 FQNEAQ.

V is TRBV20-1 and J is TRBJ2-1; TCRdb's D call of TRBD1 is untestable without DNA. Germline V gene data show CDR1 as DFQATT and CDR2 as SNEGSKA (reference sequence). The CDR3 covers 15 residues. CDR3 residues: CSARFPGHPDNEQFF.

CDR3 protein: CSARAGTGVLTDTQYF. V is TRBV20-1 and J is TRBJ2-3; TCRdb returns TRBD1, unconfirmable since there is no DNA. Germline V lookup: CDR1 DFQATT, CDR2 SNEGSKA (reference sequence). This CDR3 has 16 residues.

V and J are TRBV5-1 and TRBJ1-1. CDR1 and CDR2 (germline): SGHRS, YFSETQ. The CDR3 is made up of 15 amino acids. CDR3 amino acids: CASSLVPQPNTEAFF.

The chain couples TRBV6-2 or TRBV6-3 to TRBJ2-1; TCRdb gives TRBD2 as the D gene, but with no DNA this cannot be confirmed. CDR1 is MNHEY, CDR2 SVGEGT, per germline. The CDR3 has 14 residues. CDR3 amino acids: CASRSSGRAGEQFF.